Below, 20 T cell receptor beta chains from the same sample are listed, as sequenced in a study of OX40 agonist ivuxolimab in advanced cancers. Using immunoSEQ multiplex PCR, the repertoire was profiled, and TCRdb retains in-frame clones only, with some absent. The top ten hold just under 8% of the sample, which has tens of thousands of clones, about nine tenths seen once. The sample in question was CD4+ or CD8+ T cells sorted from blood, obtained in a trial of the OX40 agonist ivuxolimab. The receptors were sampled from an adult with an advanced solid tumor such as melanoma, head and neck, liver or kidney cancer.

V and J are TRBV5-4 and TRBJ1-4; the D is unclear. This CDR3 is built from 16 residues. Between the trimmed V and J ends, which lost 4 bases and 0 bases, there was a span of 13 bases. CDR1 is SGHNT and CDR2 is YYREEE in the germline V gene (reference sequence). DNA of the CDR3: TGTGCCAGCAGCGGCTCGGGGAAGACAACTAATGAAAAACTGTTTTTT. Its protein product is CASSGSGKTTNEKLFF. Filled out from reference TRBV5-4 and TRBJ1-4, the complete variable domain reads ETGVTQSPTHLIKTRGQQVTLRCSSQSGHNTVSWYQQALGQGPQFIFQYYREEENGRGNFPPRFSGLQFPNYSSELNVNALELDDSALYLCASSGSGKTTNEKLFFGSGTQLSVL.

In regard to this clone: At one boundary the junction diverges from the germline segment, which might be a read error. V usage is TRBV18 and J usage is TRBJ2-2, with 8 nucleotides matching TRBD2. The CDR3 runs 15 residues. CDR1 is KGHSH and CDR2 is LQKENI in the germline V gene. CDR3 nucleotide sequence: TGTGCCAACTCACCCGGGACTAGGAACACCGGGGAGCTGTTTTTT. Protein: CANSPGTRNTGELFF.

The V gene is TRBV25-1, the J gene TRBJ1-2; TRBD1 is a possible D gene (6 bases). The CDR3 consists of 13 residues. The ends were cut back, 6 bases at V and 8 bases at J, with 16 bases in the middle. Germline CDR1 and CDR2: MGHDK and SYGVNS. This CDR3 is CASRDSSFGGYTF. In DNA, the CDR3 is TGTGCCAGCAGGGACAGCAGCTTCGGGGGCTACACCTTC.

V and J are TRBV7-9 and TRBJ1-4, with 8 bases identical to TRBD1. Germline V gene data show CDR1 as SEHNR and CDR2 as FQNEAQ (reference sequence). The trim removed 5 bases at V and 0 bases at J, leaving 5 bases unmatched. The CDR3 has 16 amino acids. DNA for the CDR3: TGTGCCAGCAGCCTACCGACAGGGGCAACTAATGAAAAACTGTTTTTT. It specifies CASSLPTGATNEKLFF.

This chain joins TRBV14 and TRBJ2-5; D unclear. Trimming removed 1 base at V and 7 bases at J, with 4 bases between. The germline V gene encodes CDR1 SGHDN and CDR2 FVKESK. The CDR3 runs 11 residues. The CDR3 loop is CASSQATTQYF. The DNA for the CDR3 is TGTGCCAGCAGCCAAGCGACGACCCAGTACTTC.

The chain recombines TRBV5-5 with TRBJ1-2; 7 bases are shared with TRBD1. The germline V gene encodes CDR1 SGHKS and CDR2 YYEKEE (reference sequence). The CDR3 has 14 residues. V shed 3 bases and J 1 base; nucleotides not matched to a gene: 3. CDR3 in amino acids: CASSSGQDNYGYTF. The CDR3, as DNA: TGTGCCAGCAGCTCTGGACAGGATAACTATGGCTACACCTTC.

CDR3 sequence (DNA): TGTGCCAGCAGTGGCGGGGACCGTCCAACCTACGAGCAGTACTTC. This encodes CASSGGDRPTYEQYF. This rearrangement joins TRBV28 to TRBJ2-7; TRBD2 might be the D (6 bases). The germline V and J ends were trimmed by 5 bases and 2 bases, with 16 bases remaining between them. CDR3 length: 15 amino acids. Germline V lookup: CDR1 MDHEN, CDR2 SYDVKM.

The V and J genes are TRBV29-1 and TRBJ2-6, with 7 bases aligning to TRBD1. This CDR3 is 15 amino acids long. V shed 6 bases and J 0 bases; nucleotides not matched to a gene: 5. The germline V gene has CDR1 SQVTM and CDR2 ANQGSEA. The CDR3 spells CSVRDSNSGANVLTF. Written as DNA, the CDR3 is TGCAGCGTCCGGGACAGTAACTCTGGGGCCAACGTCCTGACTTTC.

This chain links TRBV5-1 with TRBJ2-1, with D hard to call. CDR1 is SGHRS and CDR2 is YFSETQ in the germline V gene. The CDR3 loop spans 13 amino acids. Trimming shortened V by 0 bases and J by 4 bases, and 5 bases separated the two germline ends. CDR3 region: CASSLGQYNEQFF. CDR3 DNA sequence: TGCGCCAGCAGCTTGGGTCAATACAATGAGCAGTTCTTC.

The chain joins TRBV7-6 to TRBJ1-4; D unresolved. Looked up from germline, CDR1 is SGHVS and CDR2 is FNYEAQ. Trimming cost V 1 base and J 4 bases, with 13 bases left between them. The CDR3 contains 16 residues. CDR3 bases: TGTGCCAGCAGCTTAGTTCAGGCAGGCCTTAATGAAAAACTGTTTTTT. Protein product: CASSLVQAGLNEKLFF.

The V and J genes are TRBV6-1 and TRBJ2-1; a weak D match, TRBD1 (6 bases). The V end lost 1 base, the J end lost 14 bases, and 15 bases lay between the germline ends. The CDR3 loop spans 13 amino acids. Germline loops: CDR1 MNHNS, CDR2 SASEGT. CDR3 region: CASSEGQEIKEFF. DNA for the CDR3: TGTGCCAGCAGTGAAGGACAGGAGATCAAGGAGTTCTTC.

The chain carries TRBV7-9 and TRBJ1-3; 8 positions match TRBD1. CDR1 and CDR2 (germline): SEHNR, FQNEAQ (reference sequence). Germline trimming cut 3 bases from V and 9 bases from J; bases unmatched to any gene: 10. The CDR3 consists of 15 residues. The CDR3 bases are TGTGCCAGCAGCTTTTTTCCAGGACAGGGCACCACCATATATTTT. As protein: CASSFFPGQGTTIYF. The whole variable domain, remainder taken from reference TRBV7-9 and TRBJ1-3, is DTGVSQNPRHKITKRGQNVTFRCDPISEHNRLYWYRQTLGQGPEFLTYFQNEAQLEKSRLLSDRFSAERPKGSFSTLEIQRTEQGDSAMYLCASSFFPGQGTTIYFGEGSWLTVV.

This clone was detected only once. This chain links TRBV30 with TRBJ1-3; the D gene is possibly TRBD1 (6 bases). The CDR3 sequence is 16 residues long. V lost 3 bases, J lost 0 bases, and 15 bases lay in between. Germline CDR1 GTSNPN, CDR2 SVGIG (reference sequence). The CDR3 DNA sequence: TGTGCCTGGAGGGACCTACAGGGCCGCTCTGGAAACACCATATATTTT. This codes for CAWRDLQGRSGNTIYF. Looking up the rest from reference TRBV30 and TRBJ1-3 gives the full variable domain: SQTIHQWPATLVQPVGSPLSLECTVEGTSNPNLYWYRQAAGRGLQLLFYSVGIGQISSEVPQNLSASRPQDRQFILSSKKLLLSDSGFYLCAWRDLQGRSGNTIYFGEGSWLTVV.

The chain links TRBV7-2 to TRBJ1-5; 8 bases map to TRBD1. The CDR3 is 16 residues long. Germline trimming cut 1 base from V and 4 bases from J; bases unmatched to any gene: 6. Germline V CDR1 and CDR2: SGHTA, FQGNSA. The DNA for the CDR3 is TGTGCCAGCAGCTTAGGGACAGGGCCTGGGAATCAGCCCCAGCATTTT. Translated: CASSLGTGPGNQPQHF.

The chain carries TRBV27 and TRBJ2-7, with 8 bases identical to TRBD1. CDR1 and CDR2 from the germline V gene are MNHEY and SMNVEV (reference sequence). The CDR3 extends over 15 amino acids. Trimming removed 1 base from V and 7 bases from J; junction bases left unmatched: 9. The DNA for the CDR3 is TGTGCCAGCAGTTTATTCGGCAGGGGGCTAAGGGAGCAGTACTTC. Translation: CASSLFGRGLREQYF.

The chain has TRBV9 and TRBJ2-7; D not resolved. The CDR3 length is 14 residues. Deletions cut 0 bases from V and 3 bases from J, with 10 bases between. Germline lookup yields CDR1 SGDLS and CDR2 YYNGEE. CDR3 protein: CASSVGVGSYEQYF. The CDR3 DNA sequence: TGTGCCAGCAGCGTAGGGGTAGGTAGCTACGAGCAGTACTTC.

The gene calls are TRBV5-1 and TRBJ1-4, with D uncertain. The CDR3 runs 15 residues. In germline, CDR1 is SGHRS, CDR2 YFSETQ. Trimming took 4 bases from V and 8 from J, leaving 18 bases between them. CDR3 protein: CASSVTPTQWEKLFF. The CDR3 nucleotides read TGCGCCAGCAGCGTGACACCGACCCAATGGGAAAAACTGTTTTTT.

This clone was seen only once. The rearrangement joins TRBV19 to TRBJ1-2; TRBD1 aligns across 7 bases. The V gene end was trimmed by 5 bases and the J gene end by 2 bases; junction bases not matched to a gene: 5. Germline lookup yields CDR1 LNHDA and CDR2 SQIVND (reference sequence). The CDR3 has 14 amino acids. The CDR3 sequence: CASSATGPNYGYTF. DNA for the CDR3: TGTGCCAGTAGTGCGACAGGGCCAAACTATGGCTACACCTTC.

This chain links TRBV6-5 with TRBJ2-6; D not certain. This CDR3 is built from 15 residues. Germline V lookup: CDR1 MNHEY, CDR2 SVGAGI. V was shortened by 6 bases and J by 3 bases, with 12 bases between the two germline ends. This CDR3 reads CASSNPRIGANVLTF. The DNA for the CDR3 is TGTGCCAGCAGCAATCCGCGTATTGGGGCCAACGTCCTGACTTTC.

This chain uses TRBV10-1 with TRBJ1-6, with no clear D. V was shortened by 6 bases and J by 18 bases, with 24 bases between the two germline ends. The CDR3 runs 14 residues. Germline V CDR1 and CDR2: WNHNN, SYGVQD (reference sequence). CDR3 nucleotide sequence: TGCGCCAGCAGCCCTAACAAATTCGACACCCTACGCCACTTT. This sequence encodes CASSPNKFDTLRHF.